The 20 T cell receptor beta chains given below trace back to one sample, sequenced in a study of beta chain features in type 1 diabetes. No cognate antigen is known for these TCRs. The sequenced template was cDNA made from the entire isolated RNA. TCRdb keeps only in-frame clones here, not all; method: immunoSEQ multiplex PCR. This table holds roughly 150,000 clones, around 7.8% found once. Notes on the study in general: Among all four CD4+ subsets, Type 1 diabetes patients had TCRB CDR3s that were moderately but significantly shorter.

Sequencing was done on a sample of central memory CD4+ T cells from blood. These receptors came from a middle-aged woman with type 1 diabetes.

This clone has a handful of counts. CDR3 sequence reads: CASSMTGQGNYGYTF. The DNA for the CDR3 is TGTGCCAGTAGTATGACGGGACAGGGAAACTATGGCTACACCTTC. The V call is TRBV19, the J call TRBJ1-2, with 9 bases that match TRBD1. V trimming: 3 bases; J trimming: 2 bases; junction bases outside the gene matches: 4. Germline values: CDR1 LNHDA, CDR2 SQIVND (reference sequence). The CDR3 extends over 15 amino acids.

This clone was recorded many times. V and J are TRBV30 and TRBJ1-1; tentatively, D is TRBD1 (5 bases). Trimming removed 3 bases from V and 4 bases from J, with 12 bases in between. The CDR3 sequence is 13 residues long. Germline loops: CDR1 GTSNPN, CDR2 SVGIG (reference sequence). CDR3 loop: CAWRTDAATEAFF. As DNA, the CDR3 is TGTGCCTGGAGGACAGACGCAGCCACTGAAGCTTTCTTT.

This chain joins TRBV5-1 and TRBJ1-6, with TRBD1 matching 8 bases. Looked up from germline, CDR1 is SGHRS and CDR2 is YFSETQ. CDR3 length equals 14 residues. V gave up 4 bases and J gave up 8 bases; unmatched junction bases: 5. The CDR3 sequence is CASSPDRVYSPLHF. CDR3 nucleotides: TGCGCCAGCAGCCCGGACAGGGTGTATTCACCCCTCCACTTT.

The J gene is TRBJ1-5, the V gene TRBV5-6; D unclear. Trimming took off 4 bases at V and 0 bases at J, with 8 bases between the two ends. CDR1 SGHDT and CDR2 YYEEEE come from the germline V gene. The CDR3 extends over 14 amino acids. CDR3 in amino acids: CASSRRVSNQPQHF. The CDR3 DNA follows: TGTGCCAGCAGCAGACGGGTTAGCAATCAGCCCCAGCATTTT.

This clone has only a few counts. This chain connects TRBV20-1 to TRBJ1-3, with D unresolved. This CDR3 region has 11 residues. The germline V gene encodes CDR1 DFQATT and CDR2 SNEGSKA (reference sequence). Trimming removed 6 bases from V and 4 bases from J, with 7 bases in between. The CDR3 here is CSASTGNTIYF. CDR3 sequence (DNA): TGCAGTGCATCGACAGGAAACACCATATATTTT.

This sequence joins TRBV11-1 and TRBJ2-2, with D maybe TRBD1 (5 bases). CDR3 length: 15 amino acids. CDR1 SGHAT and CDR2 FQDESV come from the germline V gene (reference sequence). V gave up 4 bases and J gave up 1 base, with 10 bases separating them. DNA for the CDR3: TGTGCCAGCAGCTGGGAAAGGGGGAACACCGGGGAGCTGTTTTTT. It codes for CASSWERGNTGELFF.

This clone appeared a few times. The V call is TRBV4-2, the J call TRBJ2-2; 9 bases are shared with TRBD1. CDR1 is LGHNA and CDR2 is YNFKEQ in the germline V gene. CDR3 size: 15 residues. V shed 5 bases, J shed 3 bases, and the junction held 4 bases outside the gene matches. This CDR3 is CASSFGQGYTGELFF. The CDR3 nucleotides read TGTGCCAGCAGCTTCGGACAGGGGTACACCGGGGAGCTGTTTTTT.

A few counts support this clone. V gene TRBV2 combines with J gene TRBJ1-1; D is uncertain. V was shortened by 5 bases and J by 1 base, with 14 bases between the two germline ends. CDR1 is SNHLY and CDR2 is FYNNEI in the germline V gene. This CDR3 is 15 amino acids long. CDR3 loop: CASSQFPGANTEAFF. The DNA of the CDR3 is TGTGCCAGCAGTCAATTTCCAGGTGCGAACACTGAAGCTTTCTTT.

This sequence joins TRBV7-3 and TRBJ1-6, with D possibly matching TRBD1 (5 bases). V lost 1 base, J lost 6 bases, and 10 bases lay in between. The CDR3 sequence is 15 residues long. Germline lookup yields CDR1 SGHTA and CDR2 FQGTGA. The CDR3 DNA reads TGTGCCAGCAGCTTAATGCAGGGCGCTAATTCACCCCTCCACTTT. Its translation: CASSLMQGANSPLHF.

On this clone itself: Distinct nucleotide sequences in the sample also encode this CDR3. The chain links TRBV9 to TRBJ2-3, with 7 bases matching TRBD2. Losses at the gene ends were 0 bases for V and 2 bases for J; bases not matched to a gene: 3. Germline values: CDR1 SGDLS, CDR2 YYNGEE. This CDR3 has 15 amino acids. This chain's CDR3 is CASSVGAGDTDTQYF. The CDR3 coding sequence is TGTGCCAGCAGCGTAGGTGCGGGAGACACAGATACGCAGTATTTT.

This clone has more than one count but fewer than ten. The gene calls are TRBV28 and TRBJ2-5, with a tentative D call TRBD2 (6 bases). The CDR3 has 13 residues. The V gene's germline CDR1 is MDHEN and CDR2 SYDVKM. V was shortened by 6 bases and J by 7 bases, with 15 bases between the two germline ends. This CDR3 is CASRRGPEGTQYF. DNA of the CDR3: TGTGCCAGCAGGCGGGGCCCTGAGGGGACCCAGTACTTC.

The sample holds a few counts of this clone. The gene calls are TRBV5-4 and TRBJ2-3; 7 nucleotides align to TRBD2. CDR3 length: 16 residues. With V trimmed by 2 bases and J by 0 bases, 6 bases remained unmatched. Germline V gives CDR1 SGHNT, CDR2 YYREEE (reference sequence). CDR3 amino acids: CASSFGREISTDTQYF. Here the CDR3 DNA reads TGTGCCAGCAGCTTTGGGCGGGAGATTAGCACAGATACGCAGTATTTT.

This clone was seen a few times. The chain joins TRBV18 to TRBJ2-7, with 8 positions matching TRBD1. The CDR3 runs to 13 residues. Unmatched junction bases numbered 1, after V lost 3 bases and J lost 3 bases. Looked up from germline, CDR1 is KGHSH and CDR2 is LQKENI. This CDR3 reads CASSPGTGYEQYF. DNA for the CDR3: TGTGCCAGCTCACCCGGGACAGGCTACGAGCAGTACTTC. Complete variable domain (other parts from reference TRBV18 and TRBJ2-7): NAGVMQNPRHLVRRRGQEARLRCSPMKGHSHVYWYRQLPEEGLKFMVYLQKENIIDESGMPKERFSAEFPKEGPSILRIQQVVRGDSAAYFCASSPGTGYEQYFGPGTRLTVT.

This clone occurred a few times. This rearrangement joins TRBV5-4 to TRBJ1-2; TRBD1 matches at 8 bases. Germline loops: CDR1 SGHNT, CDR2 YYREEE (reference sequence). The CDR3 contains 15 residues. The junction had 12 bases not matched to a gene; V was cut back by 4 bases and J by 7 bases. The CDR3 DNA is TGTGCCAGCAGCCCACCTGACAGGGGTCGAAGTGGCTACACCTTC. The encoded protein is CASSPPDRGRSGYTF.

The chain is built from TRBV28 and TRBJ2-2; 7 bases are a match to TRBD2. The CDR3 spans 13 residues. Per germline, CDR1 MDHEN and CDR2 SYDVKM. The trim removed 7 bases at V and 7 bases at J, leaving 6 bases unmatched. CDR3 sequence reads: CASTRGSGGELFF. The CDR3 region has the DNA TGTGCCAGCACTCGCGGGAGTGGCGGGGAGCTGTTTTTT.

This chain joins TRBV7-2 and TRBJ2-3; D is perhaps TRBD2 (5 bases). This CDR3 spans 15 amino acids. From germline, CDR1 is SGHTA and CDR2 FQGNSA. V was shortened by 1 base and J by 0 bases, with 8 bases between the two germline ends. The CDR3: CASSLVTTSTDTQYF. The CDR3 DNA sequence: TGTGCCAGCAGCTTAGTGACTACTAGCACAGATACGCAGTATTTT.

The chain carries TRBV10-3 and TRBJ2-7; tentative D call: TRBD2 (6 bases). V was trimmed by 7 bases and J by 5 bases, leaving 12 bases between them. Germline-derived CDR1 and CDR2 are ENHRY and SYGVKD. The CDR3 contains 12 residues. The CDR3 spells CAINAGSNEQYF. The CDR3 region has the DNA TGTGCCATCAATGCGGGGTCCAACGAGCAGTACTTC.

The chain links TRBV18 to TRBJ1-2, with D perhaps TRBD1 (5 bases). With 0 bases removed from V and 8 bases from J, the gap between germline ends came to 10 bases. This CDR3 spans 13 amino acids. The germline V gene encodes CDR1 KGHSH and CDR2 LQKENI. CDR3 sequence reads: CASSPPAGLGYTF. In nucleotides, the CDR3 is TGTGCCAGCTCACCACCTGCGGGGCTCGGCTACACCTTC.

This clone was picked up many times. This chain links TRBV4-3 with TRBJ1-5, with D possibly TRBD1 on 5 matching bases. The V end was cut by 0 bases, the J end by 6 bases, with 9 bases between. Germline V gives CDR1 LGHNA, CDR2 YSLEER. This CDR3 has 14 residues. The CDR3 is CASSQDPQGQPQHF. The CDR3 nucleotides read TGCGCCAGCAGCCAAGACCCCCAGGGTCAGCCCCAGCATTTT.

The chain combines TRBV6-1 with TRBJ2-2; maybe TRBD1 (7 bases). This CDR3 contains 14 residues. Trimming took off 6 bases at V and 4 bases at J, with 12 bases between the two ends. In germline, CDR1 is MNHNS, CDR2 SASEGT. The CDR3 region has the DNA TGTGCCAGCAGGAGACAGGGAGGCACCGGGGAGCTGTTTTTT. This gives the protein CASRRQGGTGELFF.